These T cell receptor beta chains were read from a single sample in a study of lymphopenia after photon versus proton radiotherapy. Libraries were prepared by immunoSEQ multiplex PCR; TCRdb keeps only in-frame clonotypes and omits some of them. The repertoire has around 53,000 clones, around 88% of them found once; the top ten carry about 29%. Sequencing was performed on peripheral blood, taken from a patient treated with photon-based radiotherapy. These receptor sequences come from a man aged 50 or older with gastric cancer. Each CDR3 is given with its conserved first and last residue. The D gene is left open where the match is weak. The size field is filled for only some rows; it gives once, few, many or a size class.

v_gene: TRBV6-5
abundance: few
j_gene: TRBJ2-3
d_gene: TRBD2
CDR3aa: CASSYSRLAGSTQYF
CDR3nt: TGTGCCAGCAGTTACTCGAGACTAGCGGGAAGTACGCAGTATTTT

v_gene: TRBV30
abundance: NA
j_gene: TRBJ2-4
d_gene: NA
CDR3aa: CAWSRAPWGKNIQYF
CDR3nt: TGTGCCTGGAGTCGGGCACCATGGGGCAAAAACATTCAGTACTTC

v_gene: TRBV6-5
abundance: NA
j_gene: TRBJ2-7
d_gene: TRBD2
CDR3aa: CASSRWGTSDYEQYF
CDR3nt: TGTGCCAGCAGCCGCTGGGGGACTAGCGACTACGAGCAGTACTTC

v_gene: TRBV10-2
abundance: once
j_gene: TRBJ2-2
d_gene: TRBD1
CDR3aa: CASRGTGSNTGELFF
CDR3nt: TGCGCCAGCAGGGGGACAGGATCGAACACCGGGGAGCTGTTTTTT

v_gene: TRBV5-4
abundance: NA
j_gene: TRBJ2-3
d_gene: TRBD2
CDR3aa: CASRGGVTAADTQYF
CDR3nt: TGTGCCAGCAGGGGGGGGGTGACAGCAGCAGATACGCAGTATTTT

v_gene: TRBV27
abundance: NA
j_gene: TRBJ1-1
d_gene: NA
CDR3aa: CASRLNTEAFF
CDR3nt: TGTGCCAGCAGGCTGAACACTGAAGCTTTCTTT

v_gene: TRBV29-1
abundance: NA
j_gene: TRBJ1-5
d_gene: TRBD1
CDR3aa: CSVRTGGDQPQHF
CDR3nt: TGCAGCGTCCGGACAGGGGGGGATCAGCCCCAGCATTTT

v_gene: TRBV6-6
abundance: NA
j_gene: TRBJ1-5
d_gene: NA
CDR3aa: CASSYWGVNQPQHF
CDR3nt: TGTGCCAGCAGTTACTGGGGGGTAAATCAGCCCCAGCATTTT

v_gene: TRBV6-7
abundance: NA
j_gene: TRBJ2-7
d_gene: TRBD1
CDR3aa: CASRKKQGKNEQYF
CDR3nt: TGTGCCAGCAGAAAAAAACAGGGGAAGAACGAGCAGTACTTC

v_gene: TRBV6-5
abundance: NA
j_gene: TRBJ2-3
d_gene: NA
CDR3aa: CASAAASTDTQYF
CDR3nt: TGTGCCAGCGCAGCGGCTAGCACAGATACGCAGTATTTT

v_gene: TRBV14
abundance: NA
j_gene: TRBJ1-4
d_gene: NA
CDR3aa: CASSQDRLWARSEKLFF
CDR3nt: TGTGCCAGCAGCCAAGATAGACTGTGGGCCAGATCAGAAAAACTGTTTTTT

v_gene: TRBV5-4
abundance: NA
j_gene: TRBJ1-4
d_gene: NA
CDR3aa: CASSHGSATNEKLFF
CDR3nt: TGTGCCAGCAGCCACGGCAGTGCAACTAATGAAAAACTGTTTTTT

v_gene: TRBV11-2
abundance: few
j_gene: TRBJ2-3
d_gene: TRBD2
CDR3aa: CASSLGRGRGTSTDTQYF
CDR3nt: TGTGCCAGCAGCTTAGGGCGCGGGAGGGGTACTAGCACAGATACGCAGTATTTT

v_gene: TRBV5-1
abundance: NA
j_gene: TRBJ2-3
d_gene: TRBD1
CDR3aa: CASSLQDRGTDTQYF
CDR3nt: TGCGCCAGCAGCTTGCAGGACAGGGGGACAGATACGCAGTATTTT

v_gene: TRBV12-5
abundance: NA
j_gene: TRBJ1-5
d_gene: NA
CDR3aa: CASASPASSNQPQHF
CDR3nt: TGTGCTAGTGCGAGCCCGGCTTCTAGCAATCAGCCCCAGCATTTT

v_gene: TRBV4-3
abundance: NA
j_gene: TRBJ2-1
d_gene: TRBD2
CDR3aa: CASSQTGLAVSSYNEQFF
CDR3nt: TGCGCCAGCAGCCAAACGGGACTAGCGGTCAGCTCCTACAATGAGCAGTTCTTC

v_gene: TRBV11-2
abundance: NA
j_gene: TRBJ2-2
d_gene: TRBD1
CDR3aa: CASSLIQGLAGELFF
CDR3nt: TGTGCCAGCAGCCTAATACAGGGGTTGGCCGGGGAGCTGTTTTTT

v_gene: TRBV11-2
abundance: once
j_gene: TRBJ2-7
d_gene: NA
CDR3aa: CASSLGPASYEQYF
CDR3nt: TGTGCCAGCAGCCTTGGACCGGCCTCCTACGAGCAGTACTTC

v_gene: TRBV6-5
abundance: NA
j_gene: TRBJ1-4
d_gene: NA
CDR3aa: CASSSTLWGSREKLFF
CDR3nt: TGTGCCAGCAGTTCCACACTGTGGGGGAGTCGTGAAAAACTGTTTTTT

v_gene: TRBV5-4
abundance: once
j_gene: TRBJ2-1
d_gene: TRBD1
CDR3aa: CASSSPQDRGRNEQFF
CDR3nt: TGTGCCAGCAGCTCCCCTCAGGACAGGGGGCGGAATGAGCAGTTCTTC

v_gene: TRBV25-1
abundance: NA
j_gene: TRBJ1-1
d_gene: NA
CDR3aa: CASSEGRWKMNTEAFF
CDR3nt: TGTGCCAGCAGTGAGGGACGTTGGAAAATGAACACTGAAGCTTTCTTT

v_gene: TRBV7-9
abundance: NA
j_gene: TRBJ1-1
d_gene: NA
CDR3aa: CASRSTLNTEAFF
CDR3nt: TGTGCCAGCAGGTCGACATTGAACACTGAAGCTTTCTTT

v_gene: TRBV4-3
abundance: NA
j_gene: TRBJ1-2
d_gene: NA
CDR3aa: CASSQEILGNYGYTF
CDR3nt: TGCGCCAGCAGCCAAGAAATCTTAGGCAACTATGGCTACACCTTC

v_gene: TRBV6-4
abundance: NA
j_gene: TRBJ2-1
d_gene: NA
CDR3aa: CASSADSGTEQFF
CDR3nt: TGTGCCAGCAGTGCAGACTCCGGGACAGAGCAGTTCTTC

v_gene: TRBV10-3
abundance: NA
j_gene: TRBJ2-1
d_gene: NA
CDR3aa: CAISFDNEQFF
CDR3nt: TGTGCCATCAGTTTTGATAATGAGCAGTTCTTC

v_gene: TRBV7-2
abundance: NA
j_gene: TRBJ1-5
d_gene: NA
CDR3aa: CASSLAPGKGPQHF
CDR3nt: TGTGCCAGCAGCTTAGCGCCGGGAAAGGGGCCCCAGCATTTT

v_gene: TRBV5-6
abundance: NA
j_gene: TRBJ2-1
d_gene: NA
CDR3aa: CASSLPATVEQFF
CDR3nt: TGTGCCAGCAGCTTGCCAGCCACGGTTGAGCAGTTCTTC

v_gene: TRBV11-2
abundance: NA
j_gene: TRBJ2-2
d_gene: NA
CDR3aa: CASSLGQTDTGELFF
CDR3nt: TGTGCCAGCAGCTTAGGGCAGACGGACACCGGGGAGCTGTTTTTT

v_gene: TRBV5-1
abundance: once
j_gene: TRBJ1-3
d_gene: NA
CDR3aa: CASSLGVRGAENTIYF
CDR3nt: TGCGCCAGCAGCTTGGGGGTCAGGGGCGCGGAAAACACCATATATTTT

v_gene: TRBV6-6
abundance: NA
j_gene: TRBJ2-3
d_gene: TRBD1
CDR3aa: CAIRGRGIDTQYF
CDR3nt: TGTGCCATCAGGGGCAGGGGGATAGATACGCAGTATTTT

v_gene: TRBV7-8
abundance: once
j_gene: TRBJ2-7
d_gene: NA
CDR3aa: CASSPSYEQYF
CDR3nt: TGTGCCAGCAGCCCCTCCTACGAGCAGTACTTC

v_gene: TRBV5-6
abundance: NA
j_gene: TRBJ1-4
d_gene: NA
CDR3aa: CASSIGTATNEKLFF
CDR3nt: TGTGCCAGCAGCATAGGGACCGCAACTAATGAAAAACTGTTTTTT

v_gene: TRBV2
abundance: few
j_gene: TRBJ1-2
d_gene: NA
CDR3aa: CASSVKAAYGYTF
CDR3nt: TGTGCCAGCAGTGTGAAGGCAGCCTATGGCTACACCTTC

v_gene: TRBV19
abundance: NA
j_gene: TRBJ1-3
d_gene: NA
CDR3aa: CASSNRAVNSGNTIYF
CDR3nt: TGTGCCAGTAGTAATCGGGCGGTGAACTCTGGAAACACCATATATTTT

v_gene: TRBV30
abundance: NA
j_gene: TRBJ1-2
d_gene: NA
CDR3aa: CAWSVGRDYGYTF
CDR3nt: TGTGCCTGGAGTGTAGGCAGGGACTATGGCTACACCTTC

v_gene: TRBV5-6
abundance: NA
j_gene: TRBJ1-2
d_gene: NA
CDR3aa: CASSSYPRPEDGYTF
CDR3nt: TGTGCCAGCAGCAGCTATCCCCGTCCGGAAGATGGCTACACCTTC

v_gene: TRBV19
abundance: NA
j_gene: TRBJ1-1
d_gene: NA
CDR3aa: CASNGEAEAFF
CDR3nt: TGTGCCTCAAATGGGGAAGCTGAAGCTTTCTTT

v_gene: TRBV5-1
abundance: once
j_gene: TRBJ1-2
d_gene: TRBD1
CDR3aa: CASSLEGQGGYGYTF
CDR3nt: TGCGCCAGCAGCTTGGAAGGACAGGGGGGATATGGCTACACCTTC

v_gene: TRBV7-9
abundance: NA
j_gene: TRBJ1-2
d_gene: TRBD1
CDR3aa: CASSFGQGPGYTF
CDR3nt: TGTGCCAGCAGCTTTGGACAGGGGCCTGGCTACACCTTC

v_gene: TRBV28
abundance: few
j_gene: TRBJ2-7
d_gene: TRBD2
CDR3aa: CASSPSGSSSYEQYF
CDR3nt: TGTGCCAGCAGTCCTAGCGGGAGTAGTTCCTACGAGCAGTACTTC

v_gene: TRBV7-2
abundance: NA
j_gene: TRBJ2-3
d_gene: NA
CDR3aa: CASSPRWRNTDTQYF
CDR3nt: TGTGCCAGCAGCCCAAGGTGGCGTAACACAGATACGCAGTATTTT

v_gene: TRBV4-2
abundance: NA
j_gene: TRBJ2-7
d_gene: TRBD2
CDR3aa: CASSTGTSGAYEQYF
CDR3nt: TGTGCCAGCAGCACGGGGACTAGCGGGGCGTACGAGCAGTACTTC

v_gene: TRBV12-5
abundance: NA
j_gene: TRBJ2-6
d_gene: NA
CDR3aa: CASGLSRAGANVLTF
CDR3nt: TGTGCTAGTGGTTTGAGTAGGGCTGGGGCCAACGTCCTGACTTTC

v_gene: TRBV9
abundance: NA
j_gene: TRBJ2-3
d_gene: NA
CDR3aa: CASSVTGRFPSTDTQYF
CDR3nt: TGTGCCAGCAGCGTGACCGGACGGTTTCCTAGCACAGATACGCAGTATTTT

v_gene: TRBV6-5
abundance: few
j_gene: TRBJ1-1
d_gene: NA
CDR3aa: CASSYLGARNTEAFF
CDR3nt: TGTGCCAGCAGTTACCTCGGGGCACGGAACACTGAAGCTTTCTTT

v_gene: TRBV6-5
abundance: once
j_gene: TRBJ2-2
d_gene: NA
CDR3aa: CASSYSWTGELFF
CDR3nt: TGTGCCAGCAGTTACTCATGGACCGGGGAGCTGTTTTTT